This paragraph reports one TCR beta chain. The entry originates in a study of cytomegalovirus exposure and HLA in healthy donors. V was shortened by 7 bases and J by 2 bases, with 21 bases between the two germline ends. Germline V gene lookup returns CDR1 MNHNY and CDR2 SVGAGI (reference sequence). The CDR3 runs to 16 residues. Clones were sequenced by immunoSEQ multiplex PCR, and TCRdb holds only the in-frame ones, with some missing. The top ten clones hold around 7% of a sample with more than 150,000 clones, about 80% of them seen once. Sequencing was done on a sample of PBMCs. The source of this sequence is a young man in good health and CMV-seropositive. The rearrangement joins TRBV6-6 to TRBJ2-7; the D gene is possibly TRBD2 (5 bases). CDR3 sequence (DNA): TGTGCCAGCACCCCCGGAGTTTCACTCGGGGCCTACGAGCAGTACTTC. Residues: CASTPGVSLGAYEQYF.